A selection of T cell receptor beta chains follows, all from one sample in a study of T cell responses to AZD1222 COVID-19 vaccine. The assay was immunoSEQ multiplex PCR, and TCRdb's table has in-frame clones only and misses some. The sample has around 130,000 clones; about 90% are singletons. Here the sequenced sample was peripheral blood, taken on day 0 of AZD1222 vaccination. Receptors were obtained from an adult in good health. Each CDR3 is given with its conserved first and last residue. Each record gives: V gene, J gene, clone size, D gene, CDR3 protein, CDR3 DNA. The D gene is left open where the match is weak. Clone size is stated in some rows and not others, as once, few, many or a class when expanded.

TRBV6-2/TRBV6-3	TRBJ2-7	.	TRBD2	CASSWVAGDTSYEQYF	TGTGCCAGCAGTTGGGTAGCGGGAGACACCTCCTACGAGCAGTACTTC
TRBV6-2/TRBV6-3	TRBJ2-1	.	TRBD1	CASSLGQGWNNEQFF	TGTGCCAGCAGTCTCGGACAGGGGTGGAACAATGAGCAGTTCTTC
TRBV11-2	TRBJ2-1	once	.	CASSLDRGREQFF	TGTGCCAGCAGCTTAGATCGAGGTCGAGAGCAGTTCTTC
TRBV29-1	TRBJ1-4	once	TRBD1	CSVGDRGLGNEKLFF	TGCAGCGTTGGGGACAGGGGGCTGGGAAATGAAAAACTGTTTTTT
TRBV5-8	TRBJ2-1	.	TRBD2	CASSGSGGLWNEQFF	TGTGCCAGCAGCGGCAGCGGGGGGCTTTGGAATGAGCAGTTCTTC
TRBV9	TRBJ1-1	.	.	CASSVAPGGTEAFF	TGTGCCAGCAGCGTAGCTCCAGGAGGGACTGAAGCTTTCTTT
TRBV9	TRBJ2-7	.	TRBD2	CASSPGPGTRNSEQYF	TGTGCCAGCAGCCCAGGACCCGGGACTAGGAATTCCGAGCAGTACTTC
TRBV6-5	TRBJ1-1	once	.	CASSYSIQLAAGEAFF	TGTGCCAGCAGTTACTCGATTCAGTTGGCTGCCGGAGAAGCTTTCTTT
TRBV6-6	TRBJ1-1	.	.	CASSLQGGDTEAFF	TGTGCCAGCAGTTTGCAGGGCGGGGACACTGAAGCTTTCTTT
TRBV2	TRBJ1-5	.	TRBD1	CASSGGTGRGNQPQHF	TGTGCCAGCAGCGGCGGGACAGGGAGGGGCAATCAGCCCCAGCATTTT
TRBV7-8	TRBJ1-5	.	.	CASSLAGQESNQPQHF	TGTGCCAGCAGCTTAGCGGGGCAGGAGAGCAATCAGCCCCAGCATTTT
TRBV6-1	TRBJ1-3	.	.	CASSEVGVGGGNTIYF	TGTGCCAGCAGTGAAGTTGGGGTGGGCGGTGGAAACACCATATATTTT
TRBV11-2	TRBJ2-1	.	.	CASSLDGRGDNEQFF	TGTGCCAGCAGCTTAGATGGGAGAGGCGACAATGAGCAGTTCTTC
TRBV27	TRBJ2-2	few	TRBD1	CASRRTGGASSGELFF	TGTGCCAGCAGGCGGACAGGGGGCGCTTCTTCCGGGGAGCTGTTTTTT
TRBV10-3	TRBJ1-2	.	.	CAISEQGMNGYTF	TGTGCCATCAGTGAACAGGGAATGAATGGCTACACCTTC
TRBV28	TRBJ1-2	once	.	CASSLSGYGYTF	TGTGCCAGCAGTTTATCAGGCTATGGCTACACCTTC
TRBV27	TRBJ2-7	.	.	CASSRAAYEQYF	TGTGCCAGCAGTCGGGCAGCTTACGAGCAGTACTTC
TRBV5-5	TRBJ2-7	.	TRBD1	CASSAGTGEGVQYF	TGTGCCAGCAGCGCCGGGACAGGCGAGGGAGTGCAGTACTTC
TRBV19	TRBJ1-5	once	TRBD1	CASSKRQGAVDQPQHF	TGTGCCAGTAGTAAACGACAGGGGGCGGTCGATCAGCCCCAGCATTTT
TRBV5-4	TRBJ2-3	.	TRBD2	CASSLASGATSTDTQYF	TGTGCCAGCAGCTTGGCTAGCGGGGCAACTAGCACAGATACGCAGTATTTT
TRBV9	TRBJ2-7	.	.	CASSVDARASEQYF	TGTGCCAGCAGCGTAGATGCCCGGGCGAGTGAGCAGTACTTC
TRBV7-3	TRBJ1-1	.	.	CASSLTGTKGDTEAFF	TGTGCCAGCAGCTTAACAGGCACCAAGGGGGACACTGAAGCTTTCTTT
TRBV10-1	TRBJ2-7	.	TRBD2	CANRIGLALWREQYF	TGCGCCAACAGAATTGGACTAGCCCTGTGGCGGGAGCAGTACTTC
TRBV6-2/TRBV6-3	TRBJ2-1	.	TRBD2	CASSYRRTSGRRYNEQFF	TGTGCCAGCAGTTACCGAAGGACTAGCGGGAGACGATACAATGAGCAGTTCTTC